These T cell receptor beta chains were read from a single sample in a study of blood T cell repertoires in COVID-19. TCRdb keeps only in-frame clones here, not all; method: immunoSEQ multiplex PCR. The sample includes roughly 90,000 clones, 75% to 90% of them seen just once. Source material: peripheral blood. These receptors all come from a woman aged 80 or older with active or convalescent COVID-19. CDR3s include the opening cysteine and the closing phenylalanine or tryptophan. Part of the rows lack a size; the others show once, few, many or a class for expanded clones.

TRBV28	TRBJ2-7	.	CASRRLDRDYEQYF
TRBV6-8	TRBJ2-1	.	CATRGGNEQFF
TRBV18	TRBJ2-5	.	CASSPQYQETQYF
TRBV5-1	TRBJ2-1	.	CASSLTSGGYNEQFF
TRBV7-8	TRBJ1-3	.	CASSSTWDTGSGNTIYF
TRBV6-2/TRBV6-3	TRBJ1-1	.	CASSYSGQGNTEAFF
TRBV7-3	TRBJ2-3	.	CASSLSPPSGRNRPTDTQYF
TRBV12-3/TRBV12-4	TRBJ1-5	few	CASSLAGGQPQHF
TRBV28	TRBJ2-6	.	CASSRGRQGRTGANVLTF
TRBV9	TRBJ2-1	.	CASSRSGDPYNEQFF
TRBV5-5	TRBJ1-1	.	CASSLDGRTSITEAFF
TRBV12-3/TRBV12-4	TRBJ2-7	.	CASSFAHSYEQYF
TRBV18	TRBJ2-5	once	CASSPSLAAPYRGETQYF
TRBV19	TRBJ2-7	.	CASSISGGRLEQYF
TRBV2	TRBJ2-5	.	CASSEVGEETQYF